The 31 T cell receptor beta chains presented below share a single source sample, sequenced in a study of glioma-infiltrating T cells (TCRdb year 2016). The sequencer listed for this sample is Illumina MiSeq. TCR alpha and beta CDR3 regions were amplified with the iRepertoire nested amplicon-rescue multiplex PCR (arm-PCR) platform from RNA. The raw public reads went through TCRdb reprocessing: fastp at Q25, MiXCR clone calling, in-frame beta chains kept. Each CDR3 protein appears once, grouped with its most common genes and DNA. The sample has around 93,000 distinct CDR3 sequences on record, roughly 40% of them singletons. The ten largest clonotypes hold under 40% of the sample. The sequencing input was glioma tissue, nonneoplastic brain tissue, or PBMCs (not recorded which). The receptor source for this set is a human donor with low-grade glioma or glioblastoma, undergoing nonglioma brain surgery, or in good health (not recorded which).

This clonotype was recorded a few times. At one end the junction does not follow the germline gene, possibly because of a read error. The CDR3 protein is CASSLPRLAGETLYF. The CDR3 DNA follows: TGTGCCAGCAGTCTTCCCAGACTAGCGGGAGAGACCCTGTACTTC. The V call is TRBV28, the J call TRBJ2-5; 12 bases agree with TRBD2. The CDR3 extends over 15 amino acids. CDR1 and CDR2 (germline): MDHEN, SYDVKM.

J is TRBJ2-1 and V is TRBV5-1; TRBD1 matches at 8 bases. V lost 3 bases and J lost 7; bases outside the gene matches: 6. This CDR3 spans 14 amino acids. The germline gives CDR1 SGHRS, CDR2 YFSETQ. The CDR3 is CASSSGQGINEQFF. The CDR3 DNA reads as TGCGCCAGCAGCTCCGGACAGGGAATAAATGAGCAGTTCTTC.

Of note for this clonotype: A read error may be the cause here, since a much bigger clone is one base away. The rearrangement links TRBV20-1 to TRBJ2-4; maybe TRBD2 (5 bases). This CDR3 spans 13 amino acids. Deletions cut 1 base from V and 8 bases from J, with 12 bases between. CDR1 DFQATT and CDR2 SNEGSKA come from the germline V gene (reference sequence). The CDR3 nucleotides read TGCAGTGCTAGAGGTCGGGGTTCTCACATTCAGTACTTC. This encodes CSARGRGSHIQYF.

This clonotype was seen many times. The chain couples TRBV3-1 to TRBJ1-5; D remains ambiguous. CDR3 length: 14 residues. The germline V and J ends were trimmed by 4 bases and 0 bases, with 7 bases remaining between them. The germline CDR1 and CDR2 sequences are LGHDT and YNNKEL (reference sequence). CDR3 in DNA: TGTGCCAGCAGCCCACTAGATAGCAATCAGCCCCAGCATTTT. Translation gives CASSPLDSNQPQHF.

This clonotype was detected ten times or more. This chain joins TRBV2 and TRBJ1-4, with no clear D. Germline values: CDR1 SNHLY, CDR2 FYNNEI. V was trimmed by 3 bases and J by 3 bases, leaving 8 bases between them. CDR3 length: 14 residues. For the CDR3, the DNA is TGTGCCAGCAGTGATGCAAATGCTAATGAAAAACTGTTTTTT. It is translated as CASSDANANEKLFF.

This clonotype was counted ten times or more. The chain joins TRBV20-1 to TRBJ2-3; D not resolved. Germline CDR1 DFQATT, CDR2 SNEGSKA (reference sequence). The CDR3 has 13 residues. V lost 0 bases and J 2 bases, leaving 6 bases between the germline ends. The CDR3 is CSARDPNTDTQYF. The DNA of the CDR3 is TGCAGTGCTAGAGATCCCAACACAGATACGCAGTATTTT.

This clonotype has more than one count but fewer than ten. This chain links TRBV15 with TRBJ2-5; the match to TRBD2 covers 10 bases. The CDR3 spans 17 residues. Germline trimming cut 0 bases from V and 1 base from J; bases unmatched to any gene: 5. Germline V lookup: CDR1 LNHNV, CDR2 YYDKDF (reference sequence). CDR3 loop: CATSRDTLAGAQETQYF. CDR3 nucleotide sequence: TGTGCCACCAGCAGAGATACCCTAGCGGGAGCCCAAGAGACCCAGTACTTC.

This sequence joins TRBV5-1 and TRBJ2-1; D call uncertain. The germline CDR1 and CDR2 sequences are SGHRS and YFSETQ. This CDR3 is 14 amino acids long. V was pared by 1 base and J by 4 bases, with 9 bases between. This CDR3 reads CASSLPAVYNEQFF. DNA of the CDR3: TGCGCCAGCAGCTTGCCGGCAGTTTACAATGAGCAGTTCTTC.

The genes are TRBV28 and TRBJ2-5; D perhaps matches TRBD2 (5 bases). The CDR3 covers 15 residues. Germline lookup yields CDR1 MDHEN and CDR2 SYDVKM. Written as DNA, the CDR3 is TGTGTTAGCAGTCCGGGGAAGGCGCGGGAAGAGACCCAGTACTTC. Amino acids: CVSSPGKAREETQYF.

The chain links TRBV20-1 to TRBJ1-5, with 8 bases that match TRBD1. The V segment lost 7 bases and the J segment 0 bases; nucleotides outside the gene matches: 8. The germline V gene encodes CDR1 DFQATT and CDR2 SNEGSKA (reference sequence). The CDR3 is 15 amino acids. Here the CDR3 DNA reads TGCAGTGGAGGGACAGGTTGGGATAGCAATCAGCCCCAGCATTTT. This gives the protein CSGGTGWDSNQPQHF.

The sample holds many counts of this clonotype. This sequence joins TRBV28 and TRBJ2-5; no clear D gene. The CDR3 consists of 14 residues. The ends were cut back, 5 bases at V and 5 bases at J, with 15 bases in the middle. CDR1 MDHEN and CDR2 SYDVKM come from the germline V gene. The CDR3 DNA follows: TGTGCCAGCAGTCCCCCCCCAGGACGGGAGACCCAGTACTTC. This sequence encodes CASSPPPGRETQYF.

This chain joins TRBV14 and TRBJ2-3; tentatively, D is TRBD2 (5 bases). Germline CDR1 reads SGHDN; CDR2 reads FVKESK. With 4 bases removed from V and 11 bases from J, the gap between germline ends came to 22 bases. The CDR3 sequence is 15 residues long. The chain's CDR3 is CASSPKPLALDEQYF. DNA for the CDR3: TGTGCCAGCAGCCCCAAACCTCTAGCTTTAGATGAGCAGTATTTT.

This clonotype was seen many times. This rearrangement joins TRBV10-2 to TRBJ2-1; D uncertain. Germline CDR1 reads WSHSY; CDR2 reads SAAADI. The germline V and J ends were trimmed by 8 bases and 3 bases, with 8 bases remaining between them. This CDR3 has 12 residues. CDR3 DNA sequence: TGCGCCAGCTCTATGGGCTACAATGAGCAGTTCTTC. Protein product: CASSMGYNEQFF.

This clonotype showed up many times. This chain joins TRBV5-5 and TRBJ1-1; TRBD1 matches at 8 bases. The CDR3 consists of 14 residues. The V and J ends lost 3 bases and 8 bases, in that order; junction bases with no gene match: 9. The germline CDR1 and CDR2 sequences are SGHKS and YYEKEE (reference sequence). The CDR3 spells CASSSGGRVGEAFF. Written as DNA, the CDR3 is TGTGCCAGCAGCTCAGGGGGCCGGGTGGGGGAAGCTTTCTTT.

A word on this clonotype: Germline is not matched at one junction end, which may reflect a read error. This chain connects TRBV27 to TRBJ1-1; tentative D call: TRBD1 (6 bases). This CDR3 has 16 amino acids. Per the germline V gene, CDR1 is MNHEY and CDR2 is SMNVEV (reference sequence). Written as DNA, the CDR3 is TGTGCCAGCAGAGTTTCAACAGGGCCAGGTGACACTGAAGCTTTCTGG. Protein: CASRVSTGPGDTEAFW.

Judged by abundance, this clonotype is medium-sized. This chain connects TRBV27 to TRBJ1-2; tentative D call: TRBD1 (6 bases). V gave up 3 bases and J gave up 7 bases, with 12 bases separating them. The germline V gene has CDR1 MNHEY and CDR2 SMNVEV (reference sequence). This CDR3 contains 13 residues. CDR3 DNA sequence: TGTGCCAGCAGTTTTGCGGGGGCGAGTGGCTACACCTTC. Protein sequence: CASSFAGASGYTF.

For this clonotype: A much larger clone is a single base away; this may be a read error. The rearrangement uses TRBV7-9 and TRBJ1-4; TRBD1 is a possible D gene (5 bases). The CDR3 runs to 15 residues. Germline CDR1 reads SEHNR; CDR2 reads FQNEAQ (reference sequence). CDR3 residues: CASSLNRGLSEELFF. CDR3 bases: TGTGCCAGCAGCTTAAATCGGGGGTTGAGTGAAGAACTGTTTTTT.

This clonotype was detected ten times or more. The V and J genes are TRBV20-1 and TRBJ2-7; 11 bases match TRBD2. The CDR3 loop spans 16 amino acids. The trim removed 5 bases at V and 2 bases at J, leaving 11 bases unmatched. Germline V gene sequence: CDR1 DFQATT, CDR2 SNEGSKA (reference sequence). CDR3 amino acids: CSAPTLLAGGPYEQYF. The CDR3 DNA reads as TGCAGTGCTCCCACCCTCCTAGCGGGGGGTCCCTACGAGCAGTACTTC.

Turning to this clonotype: At one end, the junction sequence differs from germline, possibly due to a read error. This rearrangement joins TRBV20-1 to TRBJ2-3, with TRBD2 identical over 7 bases. CDR1 is DFQATT and CDR2 is SNEGSKA in the germline V gene (reference sequence). This CDR3 has 15 residues. CDR3 sequence: CGARGDTSGTDTQYF. The CDR3 DNA follows: TGCGGTGCTAGAGGTGACACTAGCGGCACAGATACGCAGTATTTT.

A remark on this clonotype: This sequence may be a read error, since a much larger clone differs from it by one base. The CDR3 sequence is CASSPDKSEALF. The CDR3 DNA sequence: TGTGCCAGCAGCCCGGACAAAAGTGAAGCTCTCTTT. The rearrangement links TRBV5-4 to TRBJ1-1; the D gene is possibly TRBD1 (5 bases). The CDR3 extends over 12 amino acids. Germline CDR1 is SGHNT and CDR2 is YYREEE (reference sequence).

This clonotype was found many times. The rearrangement links TRBV27 to TRBJ1-2; D may be TRBD1 (5 bases). The CDR3 runs 15 residues. The ends were cut back, 8 bases at V and 6 bases at J, with 22 bases in the middle. The germline V gene encodes CDR1 MNHEY and CDR2 SMNVEV (reference sequence). The CDR3 coding sequence is TGTGCCAGCCTCCCGCGGGGGGAAATGGGGGATGGCTACACCTTC. Protein product: CASLPRGEMGDGYTF.

The chain recombines TRBV5-1 with TRBJ2-7; 9 bases are a match to TRBD2. Losses at the gene ends were 1 base for V and 4 bases for J; bases not matched to a gene: 3. Germline loops: CDR1 SGHRS, CDR2 YFSETQ. This CDR3 has 14 residues. In nucleotides, the CDR3 is TGCGCCAGCAGCTTGCAGCGGGAGGTTTACGAGCAGTACTTC. Its translation is CASSLQREVYEQYF. The full variable domain, with the rest looked up from reference TRBV5-1 and TRBJ2-7, is KAGVTQTPRYLIKTRGQQVTLSCSPISGHRSVSWYQQTPGQGLQFLFEYFSETQRNKGNFPGRFSGRQFSNSRSEMNVSTLELGDSALYLCASSLQREVYEQYFGPGTRLTVT.

Worth noting for this clonotype: At one boundary the junction diverges from the germline segment, which might be a read error. The genes are TRBV7-2 and TRBJ2-1; a weak D match, TRBD2 (5 bases). This CDR3 is built from 13 residues. Germline V gene sequence: CDR1 SGHTA, CDR2 FQGNSA. In DNA, the CDR3 is TGTGCCAGCAGATTCGGGGAGTACAATGAGCAATTCTTC. It codes for CASRFGEYNEQFF.

The rearrangement uses TRBV29-1 and TRBJ2-5; D may match TRBD1 or TRBD2 (5 bases each). Germline CDR1 reads SQVTM; CDR2 reads ANQGSEA. Trimming removed 0 bases from V and 0 bases from J, with 8 bases in between. The CDR3 is 14 amino acids. The CDR3 region is CSVEDQGHQETQYF. Here the CDR3 DNA reads TGCAGCGTTGAAGATCAGGGACACCAAGAGACCCAGTACTTC.

The table lists this clonotype with many counts. The chain combines TRBV19 with TRBJ2-3; D is unresolved. The CDR3 spans 14 residues. Germline assignment: CDR1 LNHDA and CDR2 SQIVND (reference sequence). Trimming cost V 5 bases and J 0 bases, with 9 bases left between them. CDR3 DNA: TGTGCCAGTAGTTTCGGCTCTAGCACAGATACGCAGTATTTT. As protein: CASSFGSSTDTQYF.

This clonotype has at least ten counts. The V and J genes are TRBV2 and TRBJ2-1; 8 positions agree with TRBD2. The CDR3 is 14 amino acids. The trim removed 10 bases at V and 2 bases at J, leaving 7 bases unmatched. Germline CDR1 SNHLY, CDR2 FYNNEI. The CDR3 region is CATTGLATYNEQFF. In DNA form, the CDR3 reads TGTGCCACAACCGGACTAGCTACCTACAATGAGCAGTTCTTC.

This clonotype has a count of ten or more. The chain is built from TRBV7-9 and TRBJ1-6; D is uncertain. Germline lookup yields CDR1 SEHNR and CDR2 FQNEAQ (reference sequence). The CDR3 totals 13 residues. The V end lost 5 bases, the J end lost 8 bases, and 10 bases lay between the germline ends. The CDR3 region is CASSTDGDSPLHF. CDR3 nucleotide sequence: TGTGCCAGCAGCACCGACGGGGATTCACCCCTCCACTTT.

Note on this clonotype: The germline gene is not matched at one end of the junction; a read error may be the cause. This chain joins TRBV18 and TRBJ2-1; D tentatively reads TRBD1 or TRBD2 (5 bases each). From germline, CDR1 is KGHSH and CDR2 LQKENI. The length of the CDR3 is 15 residues. As DNA, the CDR3 is TGTGCCAGCTCACCACCGGGGGTCGGGAACAATGAGCAGTTTTTC. Its translation: CASSPPGVGNNEQFF.

This clonotype was observed at least ten times. The chain carries TRBV20-1 and TRBJ2-7; 10 nucleotides agree with TRBD1. This CDR3 has 12 residues. The V gene's germline CDR1 is DFQATT and CDR2 SNEGSKA (reference sequence). The trim removed 4 bases at V and 8 bases at J, leaving 5 bases unmatched. The CDR3 region is CSAIGTGDKQYF. In DNA, the CDR3 is TGCAGTGCTATAGGGACAGGGGATAAGCAGTACTTC.

This clonotype has only a few counts. The J gene is TRBJ2-5, the V gene TRBV5-1; tentatively, D is TRBD1 (6 bases). Germline lookup yields CDR1 SGHRS and CDR2 YFSETQ. Between the trimmed V and J ends, which lost 1 base and 5 bases, there was a span of 15 bases. The CDR3 sequence is 15 residues long. CDR3 in amino acids: CASSLFGDTTETQYF. CDR3 sequence (DNA): TGCGCCAGCAGCTTGTTCGGGGACACCACGGAGACCCAGTACTTC.

This clonotype has at least ten counts. This chain joins TRBV28 and TRBJ1-5; TRBD1 matches 8 bases. Germline CDR1 reads MDHEN; CDR2 reads SYDVKM. V was pared by 6 bases and J by 6 bases, with 4 bases of the junction left unmatched. The CDR3 has 13 amino acids. In DNA, the CDR3 is TGTGCCAGCAGAACAGGGGGAGGTCAGCCCCAGCATTTT. As protein: CASRTGGGQPQHF.